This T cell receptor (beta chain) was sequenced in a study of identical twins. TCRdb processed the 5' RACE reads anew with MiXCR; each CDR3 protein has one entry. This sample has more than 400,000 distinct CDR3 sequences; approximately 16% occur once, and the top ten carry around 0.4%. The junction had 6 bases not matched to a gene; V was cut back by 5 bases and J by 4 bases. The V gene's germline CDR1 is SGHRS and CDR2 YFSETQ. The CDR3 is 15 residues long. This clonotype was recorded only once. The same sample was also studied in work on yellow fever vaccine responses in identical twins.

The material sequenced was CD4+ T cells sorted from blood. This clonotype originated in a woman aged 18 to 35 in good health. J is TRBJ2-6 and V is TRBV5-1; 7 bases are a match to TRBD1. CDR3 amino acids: CASRGTVGGANVLTF. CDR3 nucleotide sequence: TGCGCCAGCAGAGGGACAGTTGGCGGGGCCAACGTCCTGACTTTC.